The 29 T cell receptor beta chains in this list originate from one sample, sequenced in a study of blood T cell repertoires in COVID-19. TCRdb's copy holds only in-frame clones and misses some; the assay was immunoSEQ multiplex PCR. Among more than 100,000 clones listed, over 80% were seen once. Sequencing input: peripheral blood. These TCRs come from a man aged 45-60 years with active COVID-19.

The V and J genes are TRBV6-2 or TRBV6-3 and TRBJ1-2; D may be TRBD1 (5 bases). Germline CDR1 is MNHEY and CDR2 is SVGEGT. The CDR3 is 12 amino acids. V lost 0 bases to trimming and J lost 6 bases, with 5 bases between them. CDR3 sequence reads: CASSYSGDGYTF. DNA for the CDR3: TGTGCCAGCAGTTACTCAGGGGATGGCTACACCTTC.

The chain carries TRBV2 and TRBJ1-4, with D hard to call. This CDR3 spans 11 amino acids. Trimming took 6 bases from V and 8 from J, leaving 7 bases between them. Germline V gene data show CDR1 as SNHLY and CDR2 as FYNNEI. As DNA, the CDR3 is TGTGCCAGCAGGGCGGGCGAAAAACTGTTTTTT. Translated: CASRAGEKLFF.

The V gene is TRBV20-1, the J gene TRBJ1-2; no reliable D call. V shed 5 bases and J shed 7 bases, with 11 bases lying between them. CDR3 length equals 11 residues. The germline gives CDR1 DFQATT, CDR2 SNEGSKA (reference sequence). CDR3 loop: CSARTVPGYTF. CDR3 DNA sequence: TGCAGTGCTCGAACAGTCCCTGGCTACACCTTC.

The gene calls are TRBV18 and TRBJ1-2; 9 nucleotides align to TRBD1. V lost 6 bases, J lost 8 bases, and 7 bases stayed unmatched. The CDR3 is 13 amino acids. CDR1 and CDR2 (germline): KGHSH, LQKENI. The CDR3 is CASSITGGEGYTF. The DNA for the CDR3 is TGTGCCAGCTCCATCACAGGGGGCGAGGGCTACACCTTC.

This chain links TRBV3-1 (or the pseudogene TRBV3-2) with TRBJ1-2; D perhaps matches TRBD1 (5 bases). The CDR3 sequence is 12 residues long. The germline V gene has CDR1 LGHDT and CDR2 YNNKEL (reference sequence). The V end was cut by 1 base, the J end by 7 bases, with 7 bases between. CDR3: CASSQVQGGYTF. The CDR3 DNA follows: TGTGCCAGCAGCCAAGTTCAGGGTGGCTACACCTTC.

V and J are TRBV5-4 and TRBJ2-6; D may be TRBD1 (6 bases). The germline CDR1 and CDR2 sequences are SGHNT and YYREEE (reference sequence). V was cut by 4 bases and J by 4 bases, with 21 bases left in between. The CDR3 extends over 18 amino acids. The DNA for the CDR3 is TGTGCCAGCAGCCTTCCGGCCCACAGGGCAGGCGGGGCCAACGTCCTGACTTTC. It translates to CASSLPAHRAGGANVLTF.

This chain uses TRBV7-9 with TRBJ2-1; D might be TRBD2 (6 bases). Germline CDR1 is SEHNR and CDR2 is FQNEAQ (reference sequence). V dropped 7 bases and J dropped 1 base, with 14 bases sitting between them. This CDR3 is built from 15 residues. The DNA of the CDR3 is TGTGCCAGCACCTCTGGAGGGCTATCCTACAATGAGCAGTTCTTC. Protein: CASTSGGLSYNEQFF.

For the CDR3, the DNA is TGTGCCAGCAGTTTTACATCAGGGAGGGAGCAGTACTTC. This sequence encodes CASSFTSGREQYF. The chain recombines TRBV6-5 with TRBJ2-7; D might be TRBD2 (6 bases). This CDR3 contains 13 residues. Trimming cost V 4 bases and J 7 bases, with 14 bases left between them. The germline V gene encodes CDR1 MNHEY and CDR2 SVGAGI.

The chain is built from TRBV3-1 (or the pseudogene TRBV3-2) and TRBJ2-5; 12 bases fit TRBD2. V trimming: 7 bases; J trimming: 7 bases; junction bases outside the gene matches: 10. CDR1 is LGHDT, CDR2 YNNKEL, per germline (reference sequence). This CDR3 contains 15 residues. The CDR3 reads CASTPSGGVGMTQYF. CDR3 DNA: TGTGCCAGCACCCCTAGCGGGGGGGTGGGGATGACCCAGTACTTC.

With regard to this clone: The junction departs from the called germline gene at one end, perhaps through a read error. This chain connects TRBV7-9 to TRBJ1-2; weak D call: TRBD1 (6 bases). The CDR3 has 12 amino acids. CDR1 and CDR2 (germline): SEHNR, FQNEAQ (reference sequence). Here the CDR3 reads CASSLDRTVVLF. CDR3 in DNA: TGTGCCAGCAGCTTAGATCGGACAGTGGTCCTCTTC.

The chain has TRBV12-3 or TRBV12-4 and TRBJ1-2; a possible D gene is TRBD1 (5 bases). V lost 1 base to trimming and J lost 4 bases, with 7 bases between them. The CDR3 loop spans 13 amino acids. CDR3 nucleotides: TGTGCCAGCAGTTTAGACAGGCTCTATGGCTACACCTTC. Protein: CASSLDRLYGYTF.

The gene calls are TRBV6-5 and TRBJ1-2; D gene uncertain. Germline V CDR1 and CDR2: MNHEY, SVGAGI. The CDR3 contains 14 residues. V lost 5 bases to trimming and J lost 0 bases, with 10 bases between them. In nucleotides, the CDR3 is TGTGCCAGCAGTCTTGACACAGCTAACTATGGCTACACCTTC. Encoded protein: CASSLDTANYGYTF.

The rearrangement uses TRBV4-3 and TRBJ2-1; possible D gene TRBD2, 7 bases. Germline CDR1 and CDR2: LGHNA and YSLEER. Trimming cost V 0 bases and J 7 bases, with 16 bases left between them. This CDR3 has 16 residues. The DNA for the CDR3 is TGCGCCAGCAGCCAAGATCGTGCCGGGGGGCTTAATGAGCAGTTCTTC. This codes for CASSQDRAGGLNEQFF.

The genes are TRBV18 and TRBJ1-6; TRBD1 is a possible D gene (5 bases). This CDR3 region has 15 residues. Germline V lookup: CDR1 KGHSH, CDR2 LQKENI. V lost 3 bases and J 4 bases, leaving 10 bases between the germline ends. The CDR3 region is CASSPAGQYNSPLHF. The CDR3 DNA sequence: TGTGCCAGCTCACCGGCAGGGCAATATAATTCACCCCTCCACTTT.

The chain couples TRBV4-3 to TRBJ2-4; TRBD2 agrees at 9 bases. Unmatched junction bases numbered 12, after V lost 0 bases and J lost 0 bases. Germline V gives CDR1 LGHNA, CDR2 YSLEER. The CDR3 runs 20 residues. The CDR3 nucleotides are TGCGCCAGCAGCCAAGAACCCGGCGGGGGGGTCGAACTAGCCAAAAACATTCAGTACTTC. Residues: CASSQEPGGGVELAKNIQYF.

V gene TRBV5-4 combines with J gene TRBJ2-3; TRBD2 matches 10 bases. Germline-derived CDR1 and CDR2 are SGHNT and YYREEE (reference sequence). The CDR3 runs to 15 residues. V lost 2 bases and J lost 2; bases outside the gene matches: 2. The CDR3 region is CASSLGTSVTDTQYF. The CDR3 DNA reads TGTGCCAGCAGCTTAGGGACTAGCGTCACAGATACGCAGTATTTT.

CDR3 protein: CASSLQGFYSPLHF. CDR3 DNA: TGTGCCAGCAGCCTTCAGGGGTTCTATTCACCCCTCCACTTT. The chain is built from TRBV3-1 (or the pseudogene TRBV3-2) and TRBJ1-6, with TRBD1 as a possible D gene (6 bases). V lost 4 bases and J lost 8, with 12 bases in between. The CDR3 has 14 amino acids. Germline CDR1 and CDR2: LGHDT and YNNKEL (reference sequence).

This clone occurred a few times. The chain links TRBV5-6 to TRBJ1-3, with D hard to call. Per germline, CDR1 SGHDT and CDR2 YYEEEE. The CDR3 is 16 amino acids. V gave up 2 bases and J gave up 0 bases, with 12 bases separating them. CDR3 in DNA: TGTGCCAGCAGCTTCGGGTTACCTGTCTCTGGAAACACCATATATTTT. This codes for CASSFGLPVSGNTIYF.

This chain connects TRBV28 to TRBJ2-2; D gene uncertain. The CDR3 is 12 residues long. The germline V gene encodes CDR1 MDHEN and CDR2 SYDVKM. The V and J ends lost 6 bases and 5 bases respectively, with 7 bases between them. The CDR3, as DNA: TGTGCCAGCAGCCTTAGAACCGGGGAGCTGTTTTTT. Translated: CASSLRTGELFF.

The gene calls are TRBV6-5 and TRBJ1-3, with 8 bases matching TRBD1. Germline V gene data show CDR1 as MNHEY and CDR2 as SVGAGI. V dropped 6 bases and J dropped 0; count of bases not matched to a gene: 4. This CDR3 has 15 residues. CDR3 coding DNA: TGTGCCAGCAGGGCAGGGGGCCGCTCTGGAAACACCATATATTTT. As protein: CASRAGGRSGNTIYF.

This chain joins TRBV11-3 and TRBJ1-2; D may be TRBD1 (5 bases). The ends were cut back, 0 bases at V and 3 bases at J, with 23 bases in the middle. The CDR3 is made up of 19 amino acids. Germline CDR1 is SGHNT and CDR2 is YENEEA. The CDR3 protein is CASSLDRRGSRRRDYGYTF. The CDR3 nucleotides are TGTGCCAGCAGCTTAGATCGTAGGGGATCGAGGAGAAGGGACTATGGCTACACCTTC. Variable domain in full (rest from reference TRBV11-3 and TRBJ1-2): EAGVVQSPRYKIIEKKQPVAFWCNPISGHNTLYWYLQNLGQGPELLIRYENEEAVDDSQLPKDRFSAERLKGVDSTLKIQPAELGDSAVYLCASSLDRRGSRRRDYGYTFGSGTRLTVV.

This chain links TRBV18 with TRBJ1-5, with 9 bases fitting TRBD1. The germline V gene encodes CDR1 KGHSH and CDR2 LQKENI. V was pared by 5 bases and J by 2 bases, with 4 bases of the junction left unmatched. The length of the CDR3 is 15 residues. CDR3 coding DNA: TGTGCCAGCTCATCGGGACAGGGTGGCAATCAGCCCCAGCATTTT. Protein: CASSSGQGGNQPQHF. Based on the CDR3 plus reference TRBV18 and TRBJ1-5, the full variable domain is NAGVMQNPRHLVRRRGQEARLRCSPMKGHSHVYWYRQLPEEGLKFMVYLQKENIIDESGMPKERFSAEFPKEGPSILRIQQVVRGDSAAYFCASSSGQGGNQPQHFGDGTRLSIL.

Only one count was recorded for this clone. V and J are TRBV10-3 and TRBJ1-5; D is unresolved. V gave up 6 bases and J gave up 4 bases, with 13 bases separating them. This CDR3 has 14 amino acids. Germline CDR1 reads ENHRY; CDR2 reads SYGVKD. The chain's CDR3 is CAISGGDLNQPQHF. CDR3 DNA sequence: TGTGCCATCAGCGGAGGAGATTTAAATCAGCCCCAGCATTTT.

The genes are TRBV27 and TRBJ2-7; D remains ambiguous. Germline CDR1 reads MNHEY; CDR2 reads SMNVEV (reference sequence). The CDR3 totals 12 residues. V lost 8 bases to trimming and J lost 0 bases, with 8 bases between them. The CDR3 here is CASFASSYEQYF. CDR3 in DNA: TGTGCCAGCTTTGCGAGCTCCTACGAGCAGTACTTC.

The chain joins TRBV7-8 to TRBJ2-7, with a possible D match to TRBD1 (6 bases). Germline-derived CDR1 and CDR2 are SGHVS and FQNEAQ. With 5 bases removed from V and 3 bases from J, the gap between germline ends came to 14 bases. This CDR3 has 14 residues. CDR3 nucleotide sequence: TGTGCCAGCAGCCCATCCCAGGGGCTCTACGAGCAGTACTTC. Translating gives CASSPSQGLYEQYF.

V gene TRBV5-5 combines with J gene TRBJ2-2; 7 bases are a match to TRBD2. CDR3 length equals 15 residues. With V trimmed by 5 bases and J by 3 bases, 7 bases remained unmatched. Germline loops: CDR1 SGHKS, CDR2 YYEKEE (reference sequence). The DNA for the CDR3 is TGTGCCAGCAGGCCTCGGGGGGAGTACACCGGGGAGCTGTTTTTT. Protein sequence: CASRPRGEYTGELFF.

The rearrangement links TRBV5-1 to TRBJ1-4, with TRBD1 matching over 9 bases. After removal of 4 bases from V and 8 bases from J, the junction contained 6 bases not matched to a gene. The CDR3 extends over 14 amino acids. CDR1 SGHRS and CDR2 YFSETQ come from the germline V gene. The CDR3 is CASSRGQGNEKLFF. DNA of the CDR3: TGCGCCAGCAGCCGGGGACAGGGAAACGAAAAACTGTTTTTT.

The genes are TRBV5-4 and TRBJ2-3; TRBD2 might be the D (5 bases). V was trimmed by 4 bases and J by 3 bases, leaving 12 bases between them. Germline V gene lookup returns CDR1 SGHNT and CDR2 YYREEE (reference sequence). This CDR3 spans 14 amino acids. As DNA, the CDR3 is TGTGCCAGCAGCAGTTACCGGGGTACAGATACGCAGTATTTT. It yields the protein CASSSYRGTDTQYF.

V usage is TRBV3-1 (or the pseudogene TRBV3-2) and J usage is TRBJ1-2; perhaps TRBD1 as D (6 bases). In germline, CDR1 is LGHDT, CDR2 YNNKEL (reference sequence). The CDR3 has 14 residues. Trimming cost V 2 bases and J 2 bases, with 9 bases left between them. CDR3 protein: CASSQPTGNYGYTF. The CDR3 DNA is TGTGCCAGCAGCCAACCAACAGGGAACTATGGCTACACCTTC.